The rows below give T cell receptor beta chains drawn from one sample of a study of T cells in Graves' hyperthyroidism and ophthalmopathy. From the multiplex PCR reads, TCRdb called clonotypes with MiXCR, one entry per CDR3 protein. The data hold roughly 700,000 distinct CDR3 sequences, with approximately 36% observed a single time. Sequenced material: blood. The receptors stem from a woman between 40 and 50 years old with Graves' hyperthyroidism. The CDR3 runs from the conserved cysteine through the conserved F or W. D genes are given only for firm matches. Part of the rows lack a size; the others show once, few, many or a class for expanded clones.

>few|NA|TRBV20-1|TRBJ2-7
CSARAGRTSSYEQYF
TGCAGTGCTCGTGCCGGAAGGACGAGCTCCTACGAGCAGTACTTC
>NA|NA|TRBV4-3|TRBJ1-1
CASSQVSGQYTEAFF
TGCGCCAGCAGCCAAGTCTCAGGGCAGTACACTGAAGCTTTCTTT
>few|NA|TRBV7-9|TRBJ2-7
CASSPDGRAYEQYF
TGTGCCAGCTCACCCGATGGCAGGGCCTACGAGCAGTACTTC
>once|NA|TRBV4-1|TRBJ1-3
CASSHPRNPGNTIYF
TGCGCCAGCAGCCATCCTAGGAACCCTGGAAACACCATATATTTT
>many|TRBD2|TRBV20-1|TRBJ2-5
CSATGTKAQETQYF
TGCAGTGCTACCGGGACTAAAGCTCAAGAGACCCAGTACTTC
>NA|NA|TRBV6-2/TRBV6-3|TRBJ2-3
CASRYRVGTQYF
TGTGCCAGCAGGTATCGAGTGGGTACGCAGTATTTT
>many|NA|TRBV19|TRBJ1-1
CASGLLSTEAFF
TGTGCCAGTGGACTACTCAGCACTGAAGCTTTCTTT
>NA|TRBD1|TRBV24-1|TRBJ1-1
CATSDATGDTEAFF
TGTGCCACCAGTGACGCGACAGGGGACACTGAAGCTTTCTTT
>many|NA|TRBV12-3/TRBV12-4|TRBJ1-2
CASSLSDTHGYTF
TGTGCCAGCAGTTTATCGGACACCCATGGCTACACCTTC
>many|NA|TRBV29-1|TRBJ2-5
CSVEKGGAGETQYF
TGCAGCGTTGAAAAGGGGGGGGCAGGAGAGACCCAGTACTTC
>many|NA|TRBV12-3/TRBV12-4|TRBJ2-2
CASSYGPNTGELFF
TGTGCCAGCAGTTACGGACCGAACACCGGGGAGCTGTTTTTT
>NA|NA|TRBV29-1|TRBJ2-5
CSVAGQGEETQYF
TGCAGCGTGGCGGGGCAGGGGGAAGAGACCCAGTACTTC
>NA|NA|TRBV5-6|TRBJ1-2
CASRWTTLDYGYTF
TGTGCCAGCAGATGGACAACGCTCGACTATGGCTACACCTTC
>many|NA|TRBV10-3|TRBJ1-1
CAISPTAMNTEAFF
TGTGCCATCAGCCCGACAGCGATGAACACTGAAGCTTTCTTT
>many|NA|TRBV7-2|TRBJ2-7
CASSLGGTNLYEQYF
TGTGCCAGCAGCTTAGGAGGGACGAACCTCTACGAGCAGTACTTC
>few|NA|TRBV11-3|TRBJ2-5
CASSSRNRDPETQYF
TGTGCCAGCAGCTCCCGGAACAGGGACCCCGAGACCCAGTACTTC
>many|NA|TRBV12-3/TRBV12-4|TRBJ1-1
CASSPPVDRWTEAFF
TGTGCCAGCAGTCCCCCCGTGGACCGATGGACTGAAGCTTTCTTT
>NA|NA|TRBV6-6|TRBJ1-1
CASRIMGGAVTEAFF
TGTGCCAGCAGGATAATGGGGGGCGCGGTCACTGAAGCTTTCTTT
>NA|NA|TRBV10-3|TRBJ2-7
CAISGRQDGYEQYF
TGTGCCATCAGCGGGAGACAGGACGGGTACGAGCAGTACTTC
>NA|NA|TRBV29-1|TRBJ2-5
CSVDDGVGKQTQYF
TGCAGCGTTGACGACGGGGTAGGCAAACAGACCCAGTACTTC
>many|NA|TRBV11-2|TRBJ1-1
CASSPRRTANTEAFF
TGTGCCAGCAGCCCGAGAAGAACAGCGAACACTGAAGCTTTCTTT
>NA|NA|TRBV5-1|TRBJ1-4
CASSPSGKVDEKLFF
TGCGCCAGCAGCCCGTCCGGGAAGGTGGATGAAAAACTGTTTTTT
>few|NA|TRBV20-1|TRBJ1-3
CSIIEGAGNTIYF
TGCAGCATTATAGAGGGGGCTGGAAACACCATATATTTT
>NA|NA|TRBV5-1|TRBJ2-5
CASSPEVERETQYF
TGCGCCAGCAGCCCGGAGGTCGAGAGGGAGACCCAGTACTTC
>once|NA|TRBV9|TRBJ1-4
CASSGSRGRGTTNEKLFF
TGTGCCAGCAGCGGCTCGCGGGGGCGAGGGACTACTAATGAAAAACTGTTTTTT
>many|TRBD1|TRBV29-1|TRBJ1-2
CSVEPGQGYGYTF
TGCAGCGTTGAGCCTGGACAGGGCTATGGCTACACCTTC
>many|NA|TRBV20-1|TRBJ1-5
CSAQIGIQPQHF
TGCAGTGCCCAAATCGGGATCCAGCCCCAGCATTTT
>few|NA|TRBV9|TRBJ1-3
CASSVDQTSGNTIYF
TGTGCCAGCAGCGTAGATCAAACTTCTGGAAACACCATATATTTT
>once|NA|TRBV10-3|TRBJ1-3
CAISDHGEGTHGRYTIYF
TGTGCCATCAGTGATCACGGGGAGGGGACCCACGGGCGGTACACCATATATTTT
>NA|NA|TRBV10-2|TRBJ1-5
CASRAPGNQPQHF
TGCGCCAGCAGGGCCCCAGGGAATCAGCCCCAGCATTTT
>NA|NA|TRBV9|TRBJ1-4
CASSVGWANEKLFF
TGTGCCAGCAGCGTAGGGTGGGCTAATGAAAAACTGTTTTTT
>many|NA|TRBV2|TRBJ1-2
CASKVGSGYGYTF
TGTGCCAGCAAGGTGGGCAGTGGCTATGGCTACACCTTC
>NA|NA|TRBV11-2|TRBJ2-2
CASSGPDLRGGELFF
TGTGCCAGCAGCGGGCCCGACCTACGGGGCGGGGAGCTGTTTTTT
>NA|TRBD1|TRBV20-1|TRBJ1-5
CSARDEGQGTPDQPQHF
TGCAGTGCTAGAGATGAAGGACAGGGTACTCCTGACCAGCCCCAGCATTTT
>many|NA|TRBV20-1|TRBJ1-5
CSASPGAGDNQPQHF
TGCAGTGCTAGTCCCGGGGCAGGGGACAATCAGCCCCAGCATTTT
>many|NA|TRBV29-1|TRBJ1-1
CSVFVRNTEAFF
TGCAGCGTTTTCGTTCGGAACACTGAAGCTTTCTTT
>few|TRBD1|TRBV19|TRBJ1-1
CASSIKTGVTEAFF
TGTGCCAGTAGTATTAAGACAGGGGTGACTGAAGCTTTCTTT
>NA|NA|TRBV7-6|TRBJ2-1
CASSPPSSYNEQFF
TGTGCCAGCAGCCCACCGAGCTCCTACAATGAGCAGTTCTTC
>few|NA|TRBV4-1|TRBJ1-1
CASSQDGETSGPMNTEAFF
TGCGCCAGCAGCCAAGATGGGGAGACCTCGGGACCAATGAACACTGAAGCTTTCTTT
>many|NA|TRBV10-3|TRBJ2-2
CAISDQPSNTGELFF
TGTGCCATCAGTGACCAGCCTTCTAACACCGGGGAGCTGTTTTTT
>many|NA|TRBV25-1|TRBJ1-1
CASSEGHTEAFF
TGTGCCAGCAGTGAAGGGCACACTGAAGCTTTCTTT
>few|NA|TRBV6-5|TRBJ1-4
CASSGPLPNEKLFF
TGTGCCAGCAGTGGCCCCCTCCCTAATGAAAAACTGTTTTTT
>few|NA|TRBV9|TRBJ1-2
CASSGFQGYYGYTF
TGTGCCAGCAGCGGTTTCCAGGGATACTATGGCTACACCTTC
>many|NA|TRBV6-1|TRBJ1-5
CASSEWTGAHSNQPQHF
TGTGCCAGCAGTGAGTGGACGGGGGCACATAGCAATCAGCCCCAGCATTTT
>many|NA|TRBV29-1|TRBJ2-7
CSVVRAYEQYF
TGCAGCGTTGTAAGGGCCTACGAGCAGTACTTC
>few|TRBD2|TRBV12-3/TRBV12-4|TRBJ2-7
CASSSPIAGGSSYEQYF
TGTGCCAGCAGTTCCCCTATAGCGGGAGGGAGCTCCTACGAGCAGTACTTC
>NA|NA|TRBV10-3|TRBJ1-5
CASSLWRTSTISLSNQPQHF
TGTGCCAGCAGTTTATGGAGGACCTCCACGATCTCTTTGAGCAATCAGCCCCAGCATTTT
>few|TRBD1|TRBV29-1|TRBJ2-3
CSVVDGQGIDTQYF
TGCAGCGTTGTAGATGGACAGGGGATAGATACGCAGTATTTT
>few|NA|TRBV6-2/TRBV6-3|TRBJ1-3
CASGVSSGNTIYF
TGTGCCAGCGGAGTAAGCTCTGGAAACACCATATATTTT
>NA|TRBD1|TRBV6-1|TRBJ1-5
CASSGTGGSNQPQHF
TGTGCCAGCAGTGGGACAGGGGGGAGCAATCAGCCCCAGCATTTT
>NA|NA|TRBV10-3|TRBJ1-2
CAISDPGLAGAGQNYGYTF
TGTGCCATCAGTGACCCGGGACTAGCGGGAGCGGGGCAAAACTATGGCTACACCTTC
>many|NA|TRBV7-9|TRBJ2-7
CASRRTGSYEQYF
TGTGCCAGCAGACGCACTGGCTCCTACGAGCAGTACTTC
>NA|NA|TRBV6-5|TRBJ2-7
CASRGNRGRGLYEQYF
TGTGCCAGCAGGGGCAACAGGGGAAGGGGACTCTACGAGCAGTACTTC
>few|NA|TRBV6-5|TRBJ1-1
CASRVSGSTEAFF
TGTGCCAGCAGGGTATCCGGGTCCACTGAAGCTTTCTTT
>NA|TRBD1|TRBV4-3|TRBJ2-7
CASSQGAGTGTYEQYF
TGCGCCAGCAGCCAAGGGGCCGGGACAGGGACCTACGAGCAGTACTTC
>once|NA|TRBV7-2|TRBJ1-6
CASSLVPGVLNSPLHF
TGTGCCAGCAGCTTAGTACCGGGGGTCCTGAATTCACCCCTCCACTTT
>many|TRBD1|TRBV7-9|TRBJ2-7
CASRGQGREQYF
TGTGCCAGCAGGGGACAGGGTCGCGAGCAGTACTTC
>NA|NA|TRBV5-5|TRBJ1-5
CASSLVSYQPQHF
TGTGCCAGCAGCTTAGTTAGTTATCAGCCCCAGCATTTT
>many|NA|TRBV4-3|TRBJ1-5
CASSQDRNQPQHF
TGTGCCAGCAGCCAAGACAGGAATCAGCCCCAGCATTTT